This T cell receptor (beta chain) was sequenced for a study of blood T cell repertoires in COVID-19. Across the study: T cells, B-cell-depleted T cells, or PBMCs provided the cDNA or gDNA that served as material.

Sequencing used immunoSEQ multiplex PCR; TCRdb keeps in-frame clones, though not all of them. The table lists 200,000 to 250,000 clones, roughly 86% of them singletons. There are 14 residues in the CDR3. The germline V gene encodes CDR1 SGHRS and CDR2 YFSETQ. The V gene lost 1 base and the J gene lost 7 bases, with 12 bases spanning the gap. The source of this sequence is a man at least 80 years old with acute or convalescent COVID-19. The chain carries TRBV5-1 and TRBJ2-1, with D possibly TRBD1 on 6 matching bases. Sequencing used peripheral blood. This chain's CDR3 is CASSLQGTVNEQFF. The CDR3 bases are TGCGCCAGCAGCTTGCAGGGGACGGTAAATGAGCAGTTCTTC.